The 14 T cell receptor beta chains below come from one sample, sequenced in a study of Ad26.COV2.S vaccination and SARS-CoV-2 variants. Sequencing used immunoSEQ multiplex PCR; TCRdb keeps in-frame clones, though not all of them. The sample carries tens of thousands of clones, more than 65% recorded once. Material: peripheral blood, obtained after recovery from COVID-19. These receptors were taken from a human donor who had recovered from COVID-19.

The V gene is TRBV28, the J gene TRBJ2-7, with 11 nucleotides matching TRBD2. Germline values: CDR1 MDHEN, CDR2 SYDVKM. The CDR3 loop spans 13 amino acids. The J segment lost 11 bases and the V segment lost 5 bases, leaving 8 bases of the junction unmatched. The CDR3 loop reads CASSRLAGSQKYF. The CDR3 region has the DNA TGTGCCAGCAGTCGACTAGCGGGATCGCAGAAGTACTTC.

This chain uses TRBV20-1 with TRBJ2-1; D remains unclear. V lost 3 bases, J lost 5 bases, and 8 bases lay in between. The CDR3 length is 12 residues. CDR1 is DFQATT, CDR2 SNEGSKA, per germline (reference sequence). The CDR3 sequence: CSASLQHNEQFF. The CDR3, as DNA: TGCAGTGCTAGTCTCCAACACAATGAGCAGTTCTTC.

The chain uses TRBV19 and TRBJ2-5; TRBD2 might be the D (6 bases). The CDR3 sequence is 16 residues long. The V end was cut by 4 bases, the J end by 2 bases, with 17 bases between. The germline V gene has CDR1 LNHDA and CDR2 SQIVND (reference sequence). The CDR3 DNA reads TGTGCCAGTAGTACCGCTCCGACTAGGGGTCAAGAGACCCAGTACTTC. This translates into CASSTAPTRGQETQYF. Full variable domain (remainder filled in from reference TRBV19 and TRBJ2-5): DGGITQSPKYLFRKEGQNVTLSCEQNLNHDAMYWYRQDPGQGLRLIYYSQIVNDFQKGDIAEGYSVSREKKESFPLTVTSAQKNPTAFYLCASSTAPTRGQETQYFGPGTRLLVL.

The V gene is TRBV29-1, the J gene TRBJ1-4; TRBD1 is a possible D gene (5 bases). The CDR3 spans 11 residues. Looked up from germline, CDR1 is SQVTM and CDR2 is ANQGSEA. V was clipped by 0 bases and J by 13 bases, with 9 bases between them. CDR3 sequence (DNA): TGCAGCGTTGAAGACGGGGGAGGACTGTTTTTT. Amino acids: CSVEDGGGLFF. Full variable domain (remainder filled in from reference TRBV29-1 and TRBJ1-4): SAVISQKPSRDICQRGTSLTIQCQVDSQVTMMFWYRQQPGQSLTLIATANQGSEATYESGFVIDKFPISRPNLTFSTLTVSNMSPEDSSIYLCSVEDGGGLFFGSGTQLSVL.

The CDR3 loop reads CATSDSRAPDPDYGYTF. CDR3 nucleotide sequence: TGTGCCACCAGTGATTCCCGAGCGCCCGACCCCGACTATGGCTACACCTTC. V is TRBV24-1 and J is TRBJ1-2; D is ambiguous. V was shortened by 2 bases and J by 3 bases, with 18 bases between the two germline ends. Germline CDR1 KGHDR, CDR2 SFDVKD. The CDR3 length is 17 residues.

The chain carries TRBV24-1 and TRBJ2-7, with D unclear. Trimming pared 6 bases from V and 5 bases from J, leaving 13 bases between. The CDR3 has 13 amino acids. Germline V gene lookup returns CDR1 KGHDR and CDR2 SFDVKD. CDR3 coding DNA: TGTGCCACCAGTAGAGGTTCAACGGACGAGCAGTACTTC. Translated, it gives CATSRGSTDEQYF.

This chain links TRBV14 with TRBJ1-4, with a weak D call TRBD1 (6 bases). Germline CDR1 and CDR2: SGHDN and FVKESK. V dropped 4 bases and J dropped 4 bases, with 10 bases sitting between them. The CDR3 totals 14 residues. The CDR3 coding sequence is TGTGCCAGCAGCCCACAGGGCTATAATGAAAAACTGTTTTTT. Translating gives CASSPQGYNEKLFF.

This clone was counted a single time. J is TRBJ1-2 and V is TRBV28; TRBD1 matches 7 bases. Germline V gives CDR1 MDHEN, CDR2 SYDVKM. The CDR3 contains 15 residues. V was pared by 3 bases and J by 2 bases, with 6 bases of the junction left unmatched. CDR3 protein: CASSFPGRGNYGYTF. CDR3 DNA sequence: TGTGCCAGCAGTTTTCCCGGCAGGGGGAACTATGGCTACACCTTC.

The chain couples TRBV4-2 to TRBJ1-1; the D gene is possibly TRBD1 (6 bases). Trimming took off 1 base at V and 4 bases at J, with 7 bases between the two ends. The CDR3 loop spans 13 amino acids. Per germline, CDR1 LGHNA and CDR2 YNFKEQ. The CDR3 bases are TGTGCCAGCAGCCAAGGGGGGGCCACTGAAGCTTTCTTT. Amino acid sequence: CASSQGGATEAFF.

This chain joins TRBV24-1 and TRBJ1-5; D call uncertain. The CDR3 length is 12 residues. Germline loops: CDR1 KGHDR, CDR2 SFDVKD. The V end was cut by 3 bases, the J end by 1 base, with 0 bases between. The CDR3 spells CATSDSNQPQHF. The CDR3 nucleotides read TGTGCCACCAGTGATAGCAATCAGCCCCAGCATTTT.

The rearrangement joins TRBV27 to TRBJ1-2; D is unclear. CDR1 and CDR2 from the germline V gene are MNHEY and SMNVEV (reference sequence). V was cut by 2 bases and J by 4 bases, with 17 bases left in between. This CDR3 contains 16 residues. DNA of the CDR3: TGTGCCAGCAGTTTAAGCAGTGGGCCCCGGGGCTATGGCTACACCTTC. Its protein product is CASSLSSGPRGYGYTF.

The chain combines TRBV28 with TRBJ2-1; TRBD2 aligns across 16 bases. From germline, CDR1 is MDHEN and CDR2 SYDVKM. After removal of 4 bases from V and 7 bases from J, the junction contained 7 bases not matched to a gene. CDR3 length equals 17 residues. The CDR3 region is CASSSPGLAGGRNEQFF. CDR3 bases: TGTGCCAGCAGTTCTCCGGGACTAGCGGGAGGGAGGAATGAGCAGTTCTTC.

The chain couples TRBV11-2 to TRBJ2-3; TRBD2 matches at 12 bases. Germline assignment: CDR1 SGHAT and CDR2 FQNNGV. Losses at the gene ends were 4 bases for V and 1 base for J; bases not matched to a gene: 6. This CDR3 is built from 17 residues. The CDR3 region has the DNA TGTGCCAGCAGCTGGGGACTAGCGGGTATAGGCACAGATACGCAGTATTTT. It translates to CASSWGLAGIGTDTQYF.

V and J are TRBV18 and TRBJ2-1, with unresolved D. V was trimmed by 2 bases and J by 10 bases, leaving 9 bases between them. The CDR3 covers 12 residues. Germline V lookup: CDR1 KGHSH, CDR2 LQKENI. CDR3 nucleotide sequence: TGTGCCAGCTCACCAACGCCAGCCGAGCAGTTCTTC. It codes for CASSPTPAEQFF.